One T cell receptor (beta chain) is described in this entry. Its antigen remains unidentified. Base qualities are not recorded, but no much larger clone differs from it by a single base. CDR1 and CDR2, looked up from the germline V gene, are MNHEY and SVGAGI. Trimming removed 3 bases from V and 7 bases from J; the gene matches leave 6 bases unexplained. Taken from cysteine to phenylalanine, the CDR3 has 14 residues. The only DNA kept is the CDR3, 42 bases in frame from the first base. To demonstrate the VDJtools post-analysis software, the study profiled TCR beta repertoires from the peripheral blood of 10 to 15 young patients with multiple sclerosis. The multiple sclerosis patients were children and adolescents between roughly 6 and 16 years of age. The record originates from a study of post-analysis software for immune sequencing data (dated by TCRdb to 2015 to 2017). With regard to the full study: The recorded disease courses included relapsing-remitting, secondary progressive and progressive-relapsing multiple sclerosis, and some patients had no subtype annotation. The patient repertoires were set against under 13 previously published healthy control repertoires from donors whose ages ranged from about 6 to 27 years. A subset of samples was prepared in parallel using single-end sample barcoding, then pooled and co-amplified after Illumina adapter ligation.

General study outcomes and caveats: Normalized Chao1 diversity was significantly lower in multiple sclerosis patients than controls, suggesting substantial peripheral T-cell clonal expansion. Four or five TRBV segments, including TRBV5-6, TRBV5-1 and TRBV20-1, were significantly more frequent in patients than controls. The multiple sclerosis patient group was slightly younger than the control group. Strong co-clustering of samples prepared in the same batch was shown by direct clustering with F measure, prompting a batch-effect correction.

Receptor libraries were prepared by PCR. Sequencing used an Illumina HiSeq 2500. Unique molecular identifiers were incorporated into TCR beta cDNA libraries to reduce PCR and sequencing biases. Per 1 to 10 million input T cells, approximately 500,000 cDNA molecules were obtained, such that each molecule approximated one T cell. Patient libraries were prepared and sequenced with the same protocol used for the earlier healthy control dataset. Samples belonging to the same batch were prepared together, multiplexed and sequenced on a shared HiSeq lane. The study's own analysis went as follows. Raw barcoded reads were processed with MIGEC, discarding single-read molecular identifier groups before consensus assembly and CDR3 extraction. Clonotype tables were post-analysed with VDJtools, normalizing diversity by down-sampling all datasets to the smallest sample size. In repertoire overlap clustering, CDR3 amino acid sequences, but not nucleotide sequences, were matched to correct batch-related cross-sample contamination. The public sequencing data were trimmed at Q25 with fastp and processed into clonotypes with MiXCR by TCRdb, which kept only in-frame beta chains. All rows with the same CDR3 protein become a single entry with the most common DNA and genes. The authors' filters were not applied to this entry. In this sample the table shows fewer than 550,000 distinct CDR3 sequences, roughly 34% of which occur a single time. Together, the top ten hold 4.5% to 7.5% of the sample.

Sequenced input: blood. The TCR originated in a girl aged 2 to 17 with multiple sclerosis. This chain joins TRBV6-5 to TRBJ2-5, with 9 middle bases fitting TRBD1. The CDR3 loop reads CASSYPGQGGTQYF. The base sequence is TGTGCCAGCAGTTATCCGGGACAGGGCGGGACCCAGTACTTC.